This T cell receptor (beta chain) was retrieved from a study of blood T cell repertoires in COVID-19. Study-wide context: T cells, B-cell-depleted T cells, or PBMCs supplied cDNA or gDNA.

V was pared by 2 bases and J by 6 bases, with 16 bases between. CDR3 size: 15 residues. Germline assignment: CDR1 ENHRY and CDR2 SYGVKD. Authors' analysis steps: Nucleated cell counts were estimated from reference gene primer amplification. The protocol was immunoSEQ multiplex PCR, while the TCRdb copy is restricted to in-frame clones and leaves out a portion. V and J calls and clone size are those listed in that table; D and trimming were worked out from the DNA. The repertoire includes roughly 290,000 clones, roughly 89% of them detected once, and 1.7% sits in the top ten. Specimen: PBMCs or T cells enriched from blood (not recorded which). The clonotype originates from a woman in her forties who had recovered from COVID-19. The chain joins TRBV10-3 to TRBJ2-5; D is perhaps TRBD2 (6 bases). CDR3 residues: CAISEAAGSSKTQYF. The CDR3 DNA reads as TGTGCCATCAGTGAGGCTGCGGGGTCGTCGAAGACCCAGTACTTC.